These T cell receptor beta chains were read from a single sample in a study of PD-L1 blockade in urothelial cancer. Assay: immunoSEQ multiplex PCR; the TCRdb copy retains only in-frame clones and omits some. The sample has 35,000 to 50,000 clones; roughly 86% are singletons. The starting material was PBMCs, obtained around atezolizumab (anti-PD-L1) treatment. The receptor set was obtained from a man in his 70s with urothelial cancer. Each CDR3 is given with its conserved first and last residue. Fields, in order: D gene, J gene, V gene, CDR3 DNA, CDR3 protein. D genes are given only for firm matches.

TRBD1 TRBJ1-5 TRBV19 TGTGCCAGTAGGACGACAGGGGGCTTCCATCAGCCCCAGCATTTT CASRTTGGFHQPQHF
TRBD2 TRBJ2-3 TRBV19 TGTGCCAGTAGTACCTCGGGACTAGAGGCGCAGTATTTT CASSTSGLEAQYF
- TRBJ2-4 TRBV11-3 TGTGCCAGCAGCTTAACCTGGCGGGATTCTGTATTTGAAAACATTCAGTACTTC CASSLTWRDSVFENIQYF
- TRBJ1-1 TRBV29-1 TGCAGCGTTGAAGCCAGGAGGGCTTTCTTT CSVEARRAFF
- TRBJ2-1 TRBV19 TGTGCCTCACGGGGGAACCCGAACAATGAGCAGTTCTTC CASRGNPNNEQFF
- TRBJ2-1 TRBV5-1 TGCGCCAGCAGCTTGCAGGGTAACTCCTACAATGAGCAGTTCTTC CASSLQGNSYNEQFF
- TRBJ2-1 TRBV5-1 TGCGCCAGCAGCTTGGGCGGCGGAGCCTTCAATAGTGAGCAGTTCTTC CASSLGGGAFNSEQFF
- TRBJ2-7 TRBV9 TGTGCCAGCAGCCCCGATCCGGCGGGCGAGCAGTACTTC CASSPDPAGEQYF
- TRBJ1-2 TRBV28 TGTGCCAGCAGTTTACCTGTTACGGATGGCTACACCTTC CASSLPVTDGYTF
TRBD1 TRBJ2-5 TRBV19 TGTGCCACCGGGGACAGCCAAGAGACCCAGTACTTC CATGDSQETQYF
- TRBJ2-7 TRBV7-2 TGTGCCAGCAGCCCGCAGGGTTTACTGGACGAGCAGTACTTC CASSPQGLLDEQYF
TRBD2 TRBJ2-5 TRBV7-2 TGTGCCAGCAGCAAGGGACTAGCGTCCCAAGAGACCCAGTACTTC CASSKGLASQETQYF
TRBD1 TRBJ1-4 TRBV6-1 TGTGCCAGCAGTGAAATGAAGGGGACAGGTGAAAAACTGTTTTTT CASSEMKGTGEKLFF
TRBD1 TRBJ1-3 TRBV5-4 TGTGCCAGCAGCTTGGACAGGGGGCAATCTGGAAACACCATATATTTT CASSLDRGQSGNTIYF